The clone carrying this T cell receptor beta chain was picked up a small number of times. Its antigen is not identified. The template, 500 ng total RNA, yielded TCR beta cDNA made with a constant-region primer. The TCR beta library was amplified through three nested multiplex PCR rounds in a modified ARM-PCR procedure. The first two PCR rounds, around 10 cycles each, used TRBV1-TRBV30 forward primers and a C-beta reverse primer. TCRdb re-analysed the multiplex PCR reads in MiXCR, keeping a single row per CDR3 protein. This table has some 87,000 distinct CDR3 sequences, 55% to 75% appearing once. V was clipped by 7 bases and J by 12 bases; unmatched bases: 9. CDR1 and CDR2 from the germline V gene are SEHNR and FQNEAQ (reference sequence). This CDR3 is built from 13 residues. This specimen comes from a study of tumor-infiltrating lymphocytes in primary liver carcinoma. Turning to the study itself: Samples returned roughly 3.65 to 7.13 million productive TCRbeta reads each. Read depth did not differ significantly between tissue types.

Each 20-30 mg portion of unsorted bulk tissue served as the source for co-extraction of RNA and DNA. General study points: Against blood, tumors held a significantly higher top-250-clone fraction (p = 0.039).

Sequenced sample: tumor-adjacent normal liver tissue. This clonotype was obtained from a man aged 35-49 years with primary liver carcinoma and hepatitis B virus infection. The rearrangement uses TRBV7-9 and TRBJ2-7, with 13 bases lining up with TRBD2. CDR3 in amino acids: CASISGTSGNWYF. The DNA for the CDR3 is TGTGCCAGCATCTCCGGGACTAGCGGGAATTGGTACTTC.